This T cell receptor (beta chain) was retrieved from a study of cytomegalovirus exposure and HLA in healthy donors. A multiplex PCR was run with 60 Vbeta primers and 13 Jbeta primers. Libraries were prepared by immunoSEQ multiplex PCR; TCRdb keeps only in-frame clonotypes and omits some of them. The sample includes 90,000 to 140,000 clones, about 16% seen only once; the top ten take over 0.65%. The CDR3 runs to 13 residues. Germline V lookup: CDR1 GTSNPN, CDR2 SVGIG (reference sequence). Trimming stripped 3 bases from V and 5 bases from J, with 11 bases between. This clone has a handful of counts. The chain uses TRBV30 and TRBJ2-1; a possible D gene is TRBD2 (6 bases). The sequencing sample was made of PBMCs. The clonotype comes from a female donor in good health and CMV-seronegative. CDR3 sequence (DNA): TGTGCCTGGAGCGGGGGATTGGACAATGAGCAGTTCTTC. Residues: CAWSGGLDNEQFF.